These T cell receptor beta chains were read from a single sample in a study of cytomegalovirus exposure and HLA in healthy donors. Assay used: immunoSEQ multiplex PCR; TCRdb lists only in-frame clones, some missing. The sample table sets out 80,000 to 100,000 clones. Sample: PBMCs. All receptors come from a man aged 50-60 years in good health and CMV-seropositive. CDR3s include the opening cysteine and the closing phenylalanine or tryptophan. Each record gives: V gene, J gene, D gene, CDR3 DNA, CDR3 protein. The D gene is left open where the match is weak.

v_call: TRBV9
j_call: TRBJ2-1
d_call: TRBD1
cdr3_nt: TGTGCCAGCAGCGGACAGGGGAGATACAATGAGCAGTTCTTC
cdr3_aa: CASSGQGRYNEQFF

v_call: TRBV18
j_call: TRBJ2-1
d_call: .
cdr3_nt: TGTGCCAGCTCTACCGCCCCTCGGAGCTCCTACAATGAGCAGTTCTTC
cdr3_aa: CASSTAPRSSYNEQFF

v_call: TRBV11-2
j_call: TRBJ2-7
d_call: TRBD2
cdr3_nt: TGTGCCAGCAGCTTAGAGAACGGCGGGGCGGGAGGACAGTACTTC
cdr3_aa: CASSLENGGAGGQYF

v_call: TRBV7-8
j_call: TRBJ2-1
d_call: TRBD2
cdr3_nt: TGTGCCAGCAGCCCGCACAAAAAACTAGCGGGATTGTATGAGCAGTTCTTC
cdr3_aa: CASSPHKKLAGLYEQFF

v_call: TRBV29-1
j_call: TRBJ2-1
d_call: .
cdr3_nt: TGCAGCGTTGTAGACGAGAGCTCCTACAATGAGCAGTTCTTC
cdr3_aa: CSVVDESSYNEQFF

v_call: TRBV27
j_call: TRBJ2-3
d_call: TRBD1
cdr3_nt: TGTGCCAGCAGTTTAGGGACAGGGGTTGATTATTTT
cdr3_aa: CASSLGTGVDYF

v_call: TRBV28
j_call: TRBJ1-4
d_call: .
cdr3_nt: TGTGCCAGCAGTCGTAATGAAAAACTGTTTTTT
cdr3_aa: CASSRNEKLFF

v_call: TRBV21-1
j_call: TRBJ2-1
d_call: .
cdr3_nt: TGTGCCAGCAGCATTCGGGGAACATTGTTTAGCGGGAGGGGCAGTTACAATGAGCAGTTCTTC
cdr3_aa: CASSIRGTLFSGRGSYNEQFF

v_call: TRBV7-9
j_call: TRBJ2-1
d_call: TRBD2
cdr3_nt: TGTGCCAGCAGCTTACGGCTGACTAGCGGGAGTGGGGAGTACAATGAGCAGTTCTTC
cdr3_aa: CASSLRLTSGSGEYNEQFF

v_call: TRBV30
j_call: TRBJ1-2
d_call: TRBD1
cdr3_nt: TGTGCCTGGAGACAGGGGGCGCGTGGCTACACCTTC
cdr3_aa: CAWRQGARGYTF

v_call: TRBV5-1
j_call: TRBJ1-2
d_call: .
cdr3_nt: TGCGCCAGCAGCTTGGGCGGATTTATCTATGGCTACACCTTC
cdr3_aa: CASSLGGFIYGYTF

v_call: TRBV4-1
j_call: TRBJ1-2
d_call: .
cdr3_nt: TGCGCCAGCAGCCAAGGAGCCCCGCCGAACTATGGCTACACCTTC
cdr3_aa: CASSQGAPPNYGYTF

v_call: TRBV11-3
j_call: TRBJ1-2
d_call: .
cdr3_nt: TGTGCCAGCAGCGCCCACAGGGATAACTATGGCTACACCTTC
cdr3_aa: CASSAHRDNYGYTF

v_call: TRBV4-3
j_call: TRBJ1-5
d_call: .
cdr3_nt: TGCGCCAGCAGCCAAGATCCCGGGGGGCTCTATCAGCCCCAGCATTTT
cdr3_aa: CASSQDPGGLYQPQHF

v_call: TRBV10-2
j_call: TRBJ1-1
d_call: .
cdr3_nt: TGCGCCAGCAGTGAAGGGGTGACTGAAGCTTTCTTT
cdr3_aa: CASSEGVTEAFF

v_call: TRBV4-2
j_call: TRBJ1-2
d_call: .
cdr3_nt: TGTGCCAGCAGCCAAGACCCGGACTATGGCTACACCTTC
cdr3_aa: CASSQDPDYGYTF

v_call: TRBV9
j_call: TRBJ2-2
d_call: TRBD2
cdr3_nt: TGTGCCACCAACGAGGGACTAGCGGGAGCCGGGGAGCTGTTTTTT
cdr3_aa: CATNEGLAGAGELFF

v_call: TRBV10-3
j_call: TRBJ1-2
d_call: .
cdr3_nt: TGTGCCAACAAGGCGACAGAAAACTATGGCTACACCTTC
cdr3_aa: CANKATENYGYTF

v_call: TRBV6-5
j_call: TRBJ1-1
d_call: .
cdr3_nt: TGTGCCAGCAGCCCCCGAGGAGTTGAAGCTTTCTTT
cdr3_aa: CASSPRGVEAFF

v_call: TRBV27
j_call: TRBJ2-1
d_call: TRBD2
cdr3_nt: TGTGCCAGCAGTTCCCAGCGGGGCCCTTGGAATGAGCAGTTCTTC
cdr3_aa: CASSSQRGPWNEQFF

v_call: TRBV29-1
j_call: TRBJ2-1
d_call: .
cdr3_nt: TGCAGCGTTCGAGGGGGCAATGAGCAGTTCTTC
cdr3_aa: CSVRGGNEQFF

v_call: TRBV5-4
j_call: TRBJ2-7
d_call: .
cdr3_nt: TGTGCCAGCAGCTTGGGAGGGACTCCCTCCTACGAGCAGTACTTC
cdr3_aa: CASSLGGTPSYEQYF

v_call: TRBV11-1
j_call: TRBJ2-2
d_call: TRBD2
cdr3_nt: TGTGCCAGCAGCTTATGGACTAGCGGGATCACCGGGGAGCTGTTTTTT
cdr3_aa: CASSLWTSGITGELFF

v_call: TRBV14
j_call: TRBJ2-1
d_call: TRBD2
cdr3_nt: TGTGCCAGCAGCCAAGAGGGGGGACTAGCGGGAGTCGAGCAGTTCTTC
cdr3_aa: CASSQEGGLAGVEQFF

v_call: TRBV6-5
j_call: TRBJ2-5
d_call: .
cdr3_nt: TGTGCCAGCAGTTATGGGCAGGGAGGGGGGACCCAGTACTTC
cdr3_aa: CASSYGQGGGTQYF

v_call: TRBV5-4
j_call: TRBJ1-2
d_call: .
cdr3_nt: TGTGCCAGCAGCTTGGTCTCGGTTGACTATGGCTACACCTTC
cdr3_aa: CASSLVSVDYGYTF

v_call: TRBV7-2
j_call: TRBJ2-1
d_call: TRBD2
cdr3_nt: TGTGCCAGCACCCCGGGGAGCGGGAGTCATGAGCAGTTCTTC
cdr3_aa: CASTPGSGSHEQFF

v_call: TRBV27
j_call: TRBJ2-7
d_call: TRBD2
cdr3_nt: TGTGCCAGCAGTCTAGCGGGATTTACCTACGAGCAGTACTTC
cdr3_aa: CASSLAGFTYEQYF

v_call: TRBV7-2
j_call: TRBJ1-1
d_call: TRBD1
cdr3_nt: TGTGCCAGCACCCTAACAGGGGGAAACTCTGAAGCTTTCTTT
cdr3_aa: CASTLTGGNSEAFF

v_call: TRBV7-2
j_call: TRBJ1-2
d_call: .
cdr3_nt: TGTGCCAGCAGCTCCCGGGGAAACTATGGCTACACCTTC
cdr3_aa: CASSSRGNYGYTF

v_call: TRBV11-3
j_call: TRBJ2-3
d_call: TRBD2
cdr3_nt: TGTGCCAGCAGCTTGAGTCTAGCGGGATTAGATACGCAGTATTTT
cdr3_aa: CASSLSLAGLDTQYF

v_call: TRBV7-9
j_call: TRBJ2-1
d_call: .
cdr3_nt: TGTGCCAGCAGCTTAGGCGGCGGCAATGAGCAGTTCTTC
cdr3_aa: CASSLGGGNEQFF

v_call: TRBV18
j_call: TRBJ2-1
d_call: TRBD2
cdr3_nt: TGTGCCAGCTCACCACCGGGACTAGCGGGAGGCTTTGGGGACAATGAGCAGTTCTTC
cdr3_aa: CASSPPGLAGGFGDNEQFF

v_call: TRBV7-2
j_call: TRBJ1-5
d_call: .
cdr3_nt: TGTGCCAGCAGCTTAGGCAGGGCGGAACAGCCCCAGCATTTT
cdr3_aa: CASSLGRAEQPQHF

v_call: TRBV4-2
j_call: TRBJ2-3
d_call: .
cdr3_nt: TGTGCCAGCAGCCTCCTCGCGAGCCTACTTGTTCCAGATACGCAGTATTTT
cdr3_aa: CASSLLASLLVPDTQYF

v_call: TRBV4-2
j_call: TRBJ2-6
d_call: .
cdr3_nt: TGTGCCAGCAGCCGCGAACAGTTATCTGGGGCCAACGTCCTGACTTTC
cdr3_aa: CASSREQLSGANVLTF

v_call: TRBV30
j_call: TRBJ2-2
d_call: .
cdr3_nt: TGTGCCTGGAGCTTAAGGGGGTCCGGGGAGCTGTTTTTT
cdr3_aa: CAWSLRGSGELFF

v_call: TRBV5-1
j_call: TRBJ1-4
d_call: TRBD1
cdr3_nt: TGCGCCAGCAGCTTCGGACAGGGTCGGGAAAAACTGTTTTTT
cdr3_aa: CASSFGQGREKLFF

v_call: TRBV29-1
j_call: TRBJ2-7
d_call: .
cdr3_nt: TGCAGCGCCGCGGACGCGGGCTACGAGCAGTACTTC
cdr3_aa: CSAADAGYEQYF

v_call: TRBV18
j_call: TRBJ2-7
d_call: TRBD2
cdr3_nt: TGTGCCAGCTCACCAAGTAGCGGGGGAAGCTCCTACGAGCAGTACTTC
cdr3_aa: CASSPSSGGSSYEQYF

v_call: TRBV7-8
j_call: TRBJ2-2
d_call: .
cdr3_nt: TGTGCCAGCAGCTTAGCGGGAGAGGCCGGGGAGCTGTTTTTT
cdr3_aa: CASSLAGEAGELFF

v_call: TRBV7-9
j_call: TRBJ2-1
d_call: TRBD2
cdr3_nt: TGTGCCAGCAGCCAGGGTCGCGGGAGCTCCTACAATGAGCAGTTCTTC
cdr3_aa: CASSQGRGSSYNEQFF

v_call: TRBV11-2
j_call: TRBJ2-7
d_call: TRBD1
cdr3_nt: TGTGCCAGCAGCTTCGGGACAGGGGACTACGAGCAGTACTTC
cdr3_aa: CASSFGTGDYEQYF

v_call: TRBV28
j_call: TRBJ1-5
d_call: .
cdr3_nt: TGTGCCAGCAGTTCGCCCGGGGGAGGCAATCAGCCCCAGCATTTT
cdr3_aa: CASSSPGGGNQPQHF

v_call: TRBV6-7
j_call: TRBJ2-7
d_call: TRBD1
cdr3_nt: TGTGCCAGCAGCGGCCGGGACAGCCTCTACGAGCAGTACTTC
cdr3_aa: CASSGRDSLYEQYF

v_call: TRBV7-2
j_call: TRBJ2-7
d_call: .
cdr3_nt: TGTGCCAGCTCCCAAAACGGTTATGGCTACGAGCAGTACTTC
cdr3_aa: CASSQNGYGYEQYF

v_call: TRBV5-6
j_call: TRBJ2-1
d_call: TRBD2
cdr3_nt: TGTGCCAGCAGGGGACTAGCGGGAGGGCCCCTGTTCTTC
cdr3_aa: CASRGLAGGPLFF

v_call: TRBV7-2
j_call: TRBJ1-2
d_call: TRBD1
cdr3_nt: TGTGCCAGCAGCTTAGTACAGGGGGCAGCTAACTATGGCTACACCTTC
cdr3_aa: CASSLVQGAANYGYTF

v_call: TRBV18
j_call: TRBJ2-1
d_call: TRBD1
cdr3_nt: TGTGCCAGCTCACCCTCGGGACAGCCCTACGATGAGCAGTTCTTC
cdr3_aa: CASSPSGQPYDEQFF